This TCR beta chain emerged from a study of T cell responses to AZD1222 COVID-19 vaccine. Overall study results and limits: Baseline serology detected seropositivity in only a handful of AZD1222 recipients. Unmutated regions of variants are reportedly targeted by nearly half of spike-specific TCRs.

A single count supports this clone. Its antigen is currently unknown. Assay: immunoSEQ multiplex PCR; the TCRdb copy retains only in-frame clones and omits some. The sample lists 140,000 to 150,000 clones, roughly 93% occurring once. The sample consisted of peripheral blood, taken after recovery from COVID-19. This clonotype originated in an adult who had recovered from COVID-19.

This CDR3 is CASMGGAYEQYF. The CDR3, as DNA: TGTGCCAGCATGGGGGGGGCCTACGAGCAGTACTTC. The chain recombines TRBV27 with TRBJ2-7; 7 bases are a match to TRBD2. From germline, CDR1 is MNHEY and CDR2 SMNVEV (reference sequence). The V segment lost 7 bases and the J segment 2 bases; nucleotides outside the gene matches: 2. The CDR3 length is 12 residues.